The 32 T cell receptor beta chains below were found in one sample sequenced in a study of T cells in Graves' hyperthyroidism and ophthalmopathy. From RNA transcripts, TCR beta CDR3 regions were amplified. The TCR CDR3 first-round RT-PCR relied on the HTBI primer set. Each CDR3 protein gets one entry after TCRdb re-called the multiplex PCR reads with MiXCR. This sample has 490,000 or so distinct CDR3 sequences, with around a fifth found just once. The sequencing input was blood. The receptors were sampled from a woman between 65 and 79 years old with Graves' ophthalmopathy.

The chain carries TRBV10-3 and TRBJ2-7; TRBD1 might be the D (5 bases). This CDR3 is 13 amino acids long. Germline V gene sequence: CDR1 ENHRY, CDR2 SYGVKD. Trimming cost V 4 bases and J 3 bases, with 10 bases left between them. CDR3 protein: CAISVGQGYEQYF. The CDR3 bases are TGTGCCATCAGTGTGGGTCAGGGCTACGAGCAGTACTTC.

This clonotype was found a few times. The chain is built from TRBV29-1 and TRBJ1-5; D is ambiguous. CDR1 SQVTM and CDR2 ANQGSEA come from the germline V gene. Trimming removed 2 bases from V and 7 bases from J, with 12 bases in between. The CDR3 loop spans 13 amino acids. In DNA form, the CDR3 reads TGCAGCGTTGAATCTGGGGTAGGGCAGCCCCAGCATTTT. Translated: CSVESGVGQPQHF.

This clonotype was counted many times. The rearrangement links TRBV29-1 to TRBJ2-5, with TRBD1 matching over 10 bases. CDR1 and CDR2 (germline): SQVTM, ANQGSEA. This CDR3 contains 13 residues. V gave up 5 bases and J gave up 4 bases; unmatched junction bases: 4. The CDR3 DNA reads TGCAGCGTTCTCCGGGACAGGGGAGAGACCCAGTACTTC. The encoded protein is CSVLRDRGETQYF.

This clonotype was recorded once. The CDR3 here is CASSSDRFVIEAFF. The CDR3 bases are TGTGCCAGCAGCTCCGACAGGTTCGTAATCGAAGCTTTCTTT. The chain combines TRBV13 with TRBJ1-1; maybe TRBD1 (6 bases). CDR1 and CDR2 (germline): PRHDT, FYEKMQ (reference sequence). This CDR3 is built from 14 residues. V was clipped by 4 bases and J by 8 bases, with 17 bases between them.

This rearrangement joins TRBV30 to TRBJ1-1; 7 nucleotides align to TRBD1. Germline V gives CDR1 GTSNPN, CDR2 SVGIG (reference sequence). J gave up 6 bases and V 6 bases, and 4 bases lay outside the gene matches. This CDR3 comprises 11 residues. CDR3 loop: CACHRGSEAFF. The CDR3 DNA reads TGTGCCTGCCACAGGGGATCTGAAGCTTTCTTT.

Comment on this clonotype: A much larger clone is a single base away; this may be a read error. J is TRBJ1-5 and V is TRBV28, with 7 bases matching TRBD1. Germline CDR1 MDHEN, CDR2 SYDVKM. V trimming: 8 bases; J trimming: 2 bases; junction bases outside the gene matches: 15. The CDR3 covers 17 residues. CDR3 sequence: CASWAQQGPGGNQPQHF. CDR3 nucleotide sequence: TGTGCCAGCTGGGCCCAACAGGGGCCGGGGGGCAATCAGCCCCAGCATTTT.

There are many counts of this clonotype. The V and J genes are TRBV30 and TRBJ2-1; 7 positions agree with TRBD2. Germline trimming cut 6 bases from V and 8 bases from J; bases unmatched to any gene: 10. There are 13 residues in the CDR3. CDR1 GTSNPN and CDR2 SVGIG come from the germline V gene (reference sequence). The CDR3 sequence: CACTGPGGDEQFF. In DNA, the CDR3 is TGTGCCTGCACAGGCCCGGGAGGAGATGAGCAGTTCTTC.

The J gene is TRBJ2-7, the V gene TRBV9; the D gene is possibly TRBD2 (6 bases). V lost 1 base and J 3 bases, leaving 17 bases between the germline ends. CDR3 length equals 16 residues. The germline V gene has CDR1 SGDLS and CDR2 YYNGEE. The CDR3 region has the DNA TGTGCCAGCAGCGTACATGAGGCTAGCGAATACTACGAGCAGTACTTC. This gives the protein CASSVHEASEYYEQYF.

This clonotype was observed at least ten times. The genes are TRBV2 and TRBJ2-7; 7 positions match TRBD1. Germline V gene lookup returns CDR1 SNHLY and CDR2 FYNNEI. The J segment lost 0 bases and the V segment lost 6 bases, leaving 11 bases of the junction unmatched. The CDR3 length is 16 residues. Written as DNA, the CDR3 is TGTGCCAGCAGGTGGACGTACCGGGACAGCTCCTACGAGCAGTACTTC. Translating gives CASRWTYRDSSYEQYF.

The table lists this clonotype with a few counts. The chain uses TRBV5-1 and TRBJ1-6; D unresolved. V lost 0 bases and J lost 9, with 10 bases in between. Germline V gene sequence: CDR1 SGHRS, CDR2 YFSETQ. The CDR3 has 14 residues. The CDR3 region is CASSLALTPSPLHF. The DNA of the CDR3 is TGCGCCAGCAGCTTGGCCTTAACTCCTTCACCCCTCCACTTT.

The chain has TRBV3-1 and TRBJ2-4; TRBD1 or TRBD2 may be the D gene (5 bases each). V was trimmed by 2 bases and J by 3 bases, leaving 11 bases between them. The CDR3 consists of 15 residues. Germline-derived CDR1 and CDR2 are LGHDT and YNNKEL (reference sequence). The CDR3 nucleotides read TGTGCCAGCAGCCAAAGAGGGACGTACAAAAACATTCAGTACTTC. Amino acids: CASSQRGTYKNIQYF.

V is TRBV19 and J is TRBJ1-2; D possibly corresponds to TRBD1 (5 bases). The ends were cut back, 6 bases at V and 0 bases at J, with 11 bases in the middle. The CDR3 covers 14 residues. Looked up from germline, CDR1 is LNHDA and CDR2 is SQIVND (reference sequence). CDR3 DNA: TGTGCCAGTAGGGCCGGGGGAGCTAACTATGGCTACACCTTC. It encodes CASRAGGANYGYTF.

This CDR3 reads CAWSGMRFEAFF. CDR3 DNA sequence: TGTGCCTGGAGTGGTATGAGGTTCGAAGCTTTCTTT. The V call is TRBV30, the J call TRBJ1-1; D gene ambiguous. This CDR3 is 12 amino acids long. The V end was cut by 1 base, the J end by 8 bases, with 11 bases between. From germline, CDR1 is GTSNPN and CDR2 SVGIG (reference sequence).

The J gene is TRBJ1-5, the V gene TRBV7-9, with TRBD1 matching 7 bases. The CDR3 runs to 13 residues. Germline CDR1 SEHNR, CDR2 FQNEAQ (reference sequence). Trimming removed 8 bases from V and 2 bases from J; junction bases left unmatched: 3. The CDR3 coding sequence is TGTGCCAGCGGAGGGGGCGGCAATCAGCCCCAGCATTTT. This encodes CASGGGGNQPQHF. The full variable domain, with the rest looked up from reference TRBV7-9 and TRBJ1-5, is DTGVSQNPRHKITKRGQNVTFRCDPISEHNRLYWYRQTLGQGPEFLTYFQNEAQLEKSRLLSDRFSAERPKGSFSTLEIQRTEQGDSAMYLCASGGGGNQPQHFGDGTRLSIL.

This clonotype was observed once. V usage is TRBV5-1 and J usage is TRBJ2-2; weak D call: TRBD1 (5 bases). Germline V gene lookup returns CDR1 SGHRS and CDR2 YFSETQ. Trimming removed 1 base from V and 0 bases from J, with 13 bases in between. This CDR3 has 17 residues. CDR3 DNA sequence: TGCGCCAGCAGCTTGTCTCCAGGGCCCCCGAACACCGGGGAGCTGTTTTTT. Protein product: CASSLSPGPPNTGELFF.

The V call is TRBV3-1, the J call TRBJ2-7, with TRBD1 identical over 8 bases. Looked up from germline, CDR1 is LGHDT and CDR2 is YNNKEL (reference sequence). This CDR3 is built from 15 residues. V shed 1 base, J shed 5 bases, and the junction held 7 bases outside the gene matches. CDR3 coding DNA: TGTGCCAGCAGCCAAGGCCAGGGGGCAATGGACGAGCAGTACTTC. This translates into CASSQGQGAMDEQYF.

CDR3 region: CASSQASGRGTDTQYF. CDR3 sequence (DNA): TGTGCCAGCAGCCAAGCTAGCGGGAGGGGCACAGATACGCAGTATTTT. This chain links TRBV3-1 with TRBJ2-3; 12 nucleotides line up with TRBD2. V lost 1 base, J lost 1 base, and 0 bases stayed unmatched. The CDR3 is made up of 16 amino acids. Per germline, CDR1 LGHDT and CDR2 YNNKEL (reference sequence).

The rearrangement uses TRBV20-1 and TRBJ1-4, with D unclear. The CDR3 is 12 residues long. Trimming removed 5 bases at V and 4 bases at J, with 8 bases between. The germline V gene encodes CDR1 DFQATT and CDR2 SNEGSKA (reference sequence). The chain's CDR3 is CSAGRGNEKLFF. CDR3 DNA: TGCAGTGCTGGACGGGGTAATGAAAAACTGTTTTTT.

This clonotype was seen at least ten times. The chain has TRBV20-1 and TRBJ1-1; 8 bases map to TRBD1. This CDR3 is 13 amino acids long. V was pared by 3 bases and J by 1 base, with 1 base of the junction left unmatched. CDR1 is DFQATT and CDR2 is SNEGSKA in the germline V gene (reference sequence). The CDR3 DNA reads as TGCAGTGCTAGCGACAGGGGGAACACTGAAGCTTTCTTT. Protein: CSASDRGNTEAFF.

Only a few counts were recorded for this clonotype. V and J are TRBV10-1 and TRBJ2-2; 7 bases align to TRBD1. The CDR3 is 17 amino acids. V gave up 1 base and J gave up 1 base; unmatched junction bases: 6. Per the germline V gene, CDR1 is WNHNN and CDR2 is SYGVQD (reference sequence). The CDR3 region has the DNA TGCGCCAGCAGTGAGTTGAGACAGGGTATGAACACCGGGGAGCTGTTTTTT. Translating gives CASSELRQGMNTGELFF.

The chain has TRBV30 and TRBJ2-2, with unresolved D. The V end was cut by 0 bases, the J end by 7 bases, with 6 bases between. The CDR3 totals 12 residues. Germline loops: CDR1 GTSNPN, CDR2 SVGIG (reference sequence). CDR3 sequence (DNA): TGTGCCTGGAGTGTAGACGGCGGGGAGCTGTTTTTT. Translation gives CAWSVDGGELFF. Based on the CDR3 plus reference TRBV30 and TRBJ2-2, the full variable domain is SQTIHQWPATLVQPVGSPLSLECTVEGTSNPNLYWYRQAAGRGLQLLFYSVGIGQISSEVPQNLSASRPQDRQFILSSKKLLLSDSGFYLCAWSVDGGELFFGEGSRLTVL.

This clonotype was recorded a few times. This may be a read error, as it is one base from a much larger clone. The chain combines TRBV20-1 with TRBJ1-1, with D possibly TRBD1 on 6 matching bases. Germline CDR1 DFQATT, CDR2 SNEGSKA (reference sequence). The CDR3 spans 14 residues. Trimming stripped 0 bases from V and 1 base from J, with 9 bases between. CDR3 DNA: TGCAGTGCTAGAGATCACAGGGCGAACACTGAAGCTTTCTTT. Translated: CSARDHRANTEAFF.

The rearrangement links TRBV6-6 to TRBJ2-2; 7 bases align to TRBD2. CDR3 length: 18 amino acids. Germline V gene sequence: CDR1 MNHNY, CDR2 SVGAGI (reference sequence). Trimming removed 0 bases from V and 5 bases from J; junction bases left unmatched: 12. The CDR3 DNA sequence: TGTGCCAGCAGTTACTCACGCCCCCGGGGAGGGTGGACCGGGGAGCTGTTTTTT. Encoded protein: CASSYSRPRGGWTGELFF.

V usage is TRBV7-3 and J usage is TRBJ2-3; 8 bases map to TRBD2. CDR3 length: 15 amino acids. J gave up 3 bases and V 2 bases, and 4 bases lay outside the gene matches. Germline V lookup: CDR1 SGHTA, CDR2 FQGTGA. CDR3 nucleotides: TGTGCCAGCAGCTTATTGGCTAGCGGGACAGATACGCAGTATTTT. This codes for CASSLLASGTDTQYF.

V usage is TRBV20-1 and J usage is TRBJ1-3; D not resolved. Trimming left V 7 bases short and J 2 bases short, with 9 bases between. This CDR3 region has 12 residues. CDR1 is DFQATT and CDR2 is SNEGSKA in the germline V gene (reference sequence). The CDR3 is CSVPGTGNTIYF. The DNA of the CDR3 is TGCAGTGTCCCGGGTACTGGAAACACCATATATTTT.

This clonotype was seen ten or more times. The chain links TRBV12-3 or TRBV12-4 to TRBJ2-7; 7 bases match TRBD2. The CDR3 consists of 19 residues. V was clipped by 7 bases and J by 4 bases; unmatched bases: 25. The CDR3 is CASINDRPKSGGFGYEQYF. As DNA, the CDR3 is TGTGCCAGCATAAATGATCGACCCAAGTCGGGGGGATTCGGGTACGAGCAGTACTTC.

This clonotype was picked up a small number of times. Here the CDR3 omits its conserved ending phenylalanine or tryptophan, so a read error is the likely source. This chain uses TRBV5-1 with TRBJ1-1, with D possibly matching TRBD1 (6 bases). The germline CDR1 and CDR2 sequences are SGHRS and YFSETQ. The CDR3 is made up of 15 amino acids. V was shortened by 2 bases and J by 5 bases, with 16 bases between the two germline ends. In nucleotides, the CDR3 is TGCGCCAGCAGCTTCAGGGGAACCCTGAGGACTGAAGCTTTCCTT. Residues: CASSFRGTLRTEAFL.

This clonotype was counted ten times or more. This sequence joins TRBV12-3 or TRBV12-4 and TRBJ2-1; TRBD2 matches at 7 bases. CDR3 size: 14 residues. The trim removed 3 bases at V and 6 bases at J, leaving 5 bases unmatched. CDR3 DNA sequence: TGTGCCAGCAGTTTTGGCGGGAGAGGCAATGAGCAGTTCTTC. Amino acids: CASSFGGRGNEQFF.

V gene TRBV5-5 combines with J gene TRBJ1-2, with D possibly being TRBD1 (5 bases). V was clipped by 4 bases and J by 4 bases, with 11 bases between them. The CDR3 length is 13 residues. Germline lookup yields CDR1 SGHKS and CDR2 YYEKEE (reference sequence). This chain's CDR3 is CASSTSGGYGYTF. The CDR3 nucleotides are TGTGCCAGCAGCACGTCGGGGGGCTATGGCTACACCTTC.

The genes are TRBV12-3 or TRBV12-4 and TRBJ2-2; the D is unclear. This CDR3 contains 15 residues. V dropped 6 bases and J dropped 6 bases, with 17 bases sitting between them. CDR3 bases: TGTGCCAGCAGCTCAACCGGGCCCCAGTCCGGGGAGCTGTTTTTT. Translation: CASSSTGPQSGELFF.

This clonotype was seen a handful of times. The rearrangement uses TRBV19 and TRBJ1-1, with 7 bases lining up with TRBD1. V lost 6 bases, J lost 9 bases, and 13 bases stayed unmatched. Germline loops: CDR1 LNHDA, CDR2 SQIVND (reference sequence). The CDR3 runs to 14 residues. This CDR3 reads CASSSWDSVGKAFF. The CDR3 bases are TGTGCCAGTAGCTCTTGGGACAGCGTCGGTAAAGCTTTCTTT.

This chain uses TRBV5-1 with TRBJ2-1, with 9 positions matching TRBD2. The CDR3 sequence is 16 residues long. In germline, CDR1 is SGHRS, CDR2 YFSETQ. V gave up 4 bases and J gave up 3 bases; unmatched junction bases: 8. CDR3 coding DNA: TGCGCCAGCAGCCCTTCCCTAGCGGGATTCTACAATGAGCAGTTCTTC. Its protein product is CASSPSLAGFYNEQFF.